This note documents a single T cell receptor beta chain sequence. This entry is derived from a study of early T cells in non-severe SARS-CoV-2 infection. TCRdb itself ran the 5' RACE reads through MiXCR, one entry per CDR3 protein. The data hold around 83,000 distinct CDR3 sequences, with 10% observed a single time. With 0 bases removed from V and 6 bases from J, the gap between germline ends came to 5 bases. The CDR3 runs to 12 residues. The germline gives CDR1 ENHRY, CDR2 SYGVKD. The J gene is TRBJ1-2, the V gene TRBV10-3, with unresolved D. The starting material was whole blood, obtained at baseline. The receptor comes from an adult who was a healthcare worker with PCR-confirmed SARS-CoV-2 infection or an uninfected control (not recorded which). The CDR3 protein is CAISESTDGYTF. As DNA, the CDR3 is TGTGCCATCAGTGAGTCGACGGATGGCTACACCTTC.